This T cell receptor beta chain was observed in a study of T cell changes during pregnancy in multiple sclerosis. Assay: immunoSEQ multiplex PCR; the TCRdb copy retains only in-frame clones and omits some. The sample contains 81,000 or so clones, about 90% of which appear only once. Trimming removed 4 bases from V and 6 bases from J; junction bases left unmatched: 6. Germline lookup yields CDR1 PRHDT and CDR2 FYEKMQ (reference sequence). CDR3 size: 16 residues. The starting material was PBMCs, obtained in the first trimester of pregnancy. The clonotype comes from a female donor in good health, serving as a control in a pregnancy study. Some clones in this sample may be carry-over from other donors' samples. The rearrangement links TRBV13 to TRBJ2-2; 12 bases fit TRBD2. In nucleotides, the CDR3 is TGTGCCAGCAGCTCAGGACTAGCGGGAACGCCCGGGGAGCTGTTTTTT. Translated: CASSSGLAGTPGELFF.